The 4 T cell receptor beta chains reported below all come from one sample, sequenced in a study of CD8 T cells in Susac syndrome. The authors reverse transcribed roughly 0.45 to 1 ug RNA with random hexamers. TCRdb itself ran the immunoSEQ multiplex PCR reads through MiXCR, one entry per CDR3 protein. The repertoire consists of 70,000 to 75,000 distinct CDR3 sequences, with roughly 93% occurring once and the leading ten covering 0.15%. Specimen: CD4+ T cells from PBMCs. The receptors were gathered from a human donor with Susac syndrome.

The J gene is TRBJ2-1, the V gene TRBV19; maybe TRBD1 (5 bases). Germline CDR1 LNHDA, CDR2 SQIVND (reference sequence). Trimming took 4 bases from V and 6 from J, leaving 10 bases between them. The CDR3 is 13 amino acids. The CDR3 region has the DNA TGTGCCAGTAGTACACATCAGGGCAATGAGCAGTTCTTC. This sequence encodes CASSTHQGNEQFF.

The chain is built from TRBV19 and TRBJ2-3, with a weak D call TRBD2 (6 bases). This CDR3 is built from 18 residues. Trimming took off 4 bases at V and 3 bases at J, with 23 bases between the two ends. Germline assignment: CDR1 LNHDA and CDR2 SQIVND (reference sequence). The CDR3 region is CASSNQAVAALGTDTQYF. The CDR3 nucleotides are TGTGCCAGTAGTAACCAGGCGGTAGCGGCCCTTGGGACAGATACGCAGTATTTT. Using reference TRBV19 and TRBJ2-3 for the parts outside the CDR3, the full variable domain is DGGITQSPKYLFRKEGQNVTLSCEQNLNHDAMYWYRQDPGQGLRLIYYSQIVNDFQKGDIAEGYSVSREKKESFPLTVTSAQKNPTAFYLCASSNQAVAALGTDTQYFGPGTRLTVL.

The chain combines TRBV2 with TRBJ2-7; no definite D call. Germline assignment: CDR1 SNHLY and CDR2 FYNNEI. This CDR3 is 15 amino acids long. Trimming cost V 2 bases and J 2 bases, with 13 bases left between them. The CDR3 sequence: CASSEYGQRTYEQYF. In DNA, the CDR3 is TGTGCCAGCAGTGAATACGGGCAGAGAACCTACGAGCAGTACTTC.

The chain couples TRBV28 to TRBJ2-7; D possibly corresponds to TRBD1 (6 bases). Germline values: CDR1 MDHEN, CDR2 SYDVKM. Trimming removed 2 bases from V and 9 bases from J, with 17 bases in between. The CDR3 totals 14 residues. In DNA form, the CDR3 reads TGTGCCAGCAGTTTAACCACAGGGTGGTCCGGGCAGTACTTC. Protein: CASSLTTGWSGQYF.